The entry that follows covers one T cell receptor (beta chain) sequence. When the RNA was reverse transcribed, random hexamers were used with an input of about 0.5 to 1 ug. TCRdb called the immunoSEQ multiplex PCR reads again in MiXCR, with one record for every CDR3 protein. The sample shows 120,000 or so distinct CDR3 sequences, around 94% of them seen only once. The data stem from a study of CD8 T cells in Susac syndrome. CDR1 and CDR2 from the germline V gene are MNHNS and SASEGT. V was clipped by 2 bases and J by 8 bases; unmatched bases: 10. The CDR3 length is 15 residues. Sequencing was performed on CD8+ T cells from PBMCs. The TCR sequence derives from a human donor with Susac syndrome. V is TRBV6-1 and J is TRBJ1-2; 8 bases line up with TRBD1. The CDR3 coding sequence is TGTGCCAGCAGTGAATTGCAGGGGGCATCGGGAGGCTACACCTTC. Its protein product is CASSELQGASGGYTF.